Presented here are 23 T cell receptor beta chains from one specimen sequenced in a study of T cells after yellow fever vaccination. A single record per CDR3 protein comes from TCRdb applying MiXCR to the 5' RACE reads. The data hold 450,000 to 600,000 distinct CDR3 sequences, with 17% observed a single time. The sample was PBMCs, taken less than 6 days after the first yellow fever vaccination. These receptors all stem from a man between 18 and 35 years old who received the YFV17D yellow fever vaccine.

As regards this clonotype: No DNA is shown, since the ends of the CDR3 on it are uncertain; the CDR3 is the one TCRdb lists. This chain links TRBV10-1 with TRBJ1-1; TRBD1 is taken as the D call from the table, unchecked against the DNA. Both ends counted, the CDR3 spans 13 residues. Per germline, CDR1 WNHNN and CDR2 SYGVQD (reference sequence). CDR3 loop: CASSVAPGTGSFF.

This clonotype was observed a handful of times. V is TRBV5-1 and J is TRBJ2-3, with a possible D match to TRBD1 (5 bases). Germline V gives CDR1 SGHRS, CDR2 YFSETQ. Between the trimmed V and J ends, which lost 4 bases and 1 base, there was a span of 13 bases. This CDR3 region has 15 residues. CDR3 amino acids: CASSLGSTGTDTQYF. The DNA for the CDR3 is TGCGCCAGCAGCCTGGGGTCGACAGGCACAGATACGCAGTATTTT.

This clonotype was seen a few times. J is TRBJ2-5 and V is TRBV5-6, with D maybe TRBD1 (5 bases). V dropped 2 bases and J dropped 5 bases, with 19 bases sitting between them. The CDR3 sequence is 16 residues long. CDR1 and CDR2 from the germline V gene are SGHDT and YYEEEE. For the CDR3, the DNA is TGTGCCAGCAGCTTCCCTCCCCCGACAGTCGTCGAGACCCAGTACTTC. Translation gives CASSFPPPTVVETQYF.

The chain has TRBV3-1 and TRBJ2-5; 7 nucleotides align to TRBD1. Trimming cost V 11 bases and J 0 bases; bases outside gene matches: 12. Germline V gives CDR1 LGHDT, CDR2 YNNKEL (reference sequence). There are 15 residues in the CDR3. CDR3 region: CAQDQGQTYQETQYF. CDR3 DNA: TGTGCCCAGGACCAGGGACAGACGTACCAAGAGACCCAGTACTTC.

The CDR3 here is CASSLGGTGEKLFF. CDR3 in DNA: TGTGCCAGCAGTTTAGGGGGGACAGGCGAAAAACTGTTTTTT. This chain links TRBV12-3 or TRBV12-4 with TRBJ1-4; 8 bases line up with TRBD1. The CDR3 has 14 amino acids. The ends lost 1 base at V and 8 bases at J; junction bases unmatched: 3.

CDR3 loop: CASSQRDRAFDTQYF. As DNA, the CDR3 is TGTGCCAGCAGTCAACGGGACAGGGCATTTGATACGCAGTATTTT. The genes are TRBV6-4 and TRBJ2-3; 9 bases are shared with TRBD1. V shed 5 bases, J shed 6 bases, and the junction held 9 bases outside the gene matches. The CDR3 totals 15 residues. Germline CDR1 reads MRHNA; CDR2 reads SNTAGT.

The chain combines TRBV7-9 with TRBJ2-1; D is perhaps TRBD2 (7 bases). This CDR3 region has 16 residues. V lost 2 bases and J 0 bases, leaving 11 bases between the germline ends. From germline, CDR1 is SEHNR and CDR2 FQNEAQ (reference sequence). The CDR3 nucleotides are TGTGCCAGCAGCTTATGGGGGGGGGCCTCCTACAATGAGCAGTTCTTC. Protein sequence: CASSLWGGASYNEQFF.

In nucleotides, the CDR3 is TGTGCCATCAGTGGGGTTCAGACTGAAGCTTTCTTT. It translates to CAISGVQTEAFF. This chain joins TRBV10-3 and TRBJ1-1; D gene ambiguous. Germline V gene sequence: CDR1 ENHRY, CDR2 SYGVKD. V was pared by 4 bases and J by 5 bases, with 8 bases between. This CDR3 has 12 residues.

CDR3 residues: CASSSTSPRPQYF. CDR3 bases: TGTGCCAGCAGCTCCACTTCGCCGCGGCCGCAGTATTTT. The chain recombines TRBV13 with TRBJ2-3; no reliable D call. CDR3 length equals 13 residues. V was clipped by 4 bases and J by 10 bases, with 15 bases between them. Per the germline V gene, CDR1 is PRHDT and CDR2 is FYEKMQ (reference sequence).

This chain joins TRBV15 and TRBJ2-3; D ambiguous. Trimming took off 0 bases at V and 5 bases at J, with 15 bases between the two ends. Germline loops: CDR1 LNHNV, CDR2 YYDKDF (reference sequence). This CDR3 has 16 amino acids. The DNA of the CDR3 is TGTGCCACCAGCAGAGATCGGGCAAGTGGGGTAGATACGCAGTATTTT. Translation: CATSRDRASGVDTQYF.

This clonotype was seen only a few times. J is TRBJ2-7 and V is TRBV5-1; D ambiguous. CDR1 and CDR2 (germline): SGHRS, YFSETQ. V was clipped by 4 bases and J by 0 bases, with 11 bases between them. This CDR3 spans 14 amino acids. This chain's CDR3 is CASSLDPLSYEQYV. CDR3 coding DNA: TGCGCCAGCAGCCTAGACCCACTCTCCTACGAGCAGTACGTC.

This clonotype was picked up a small number of times. J is TRBJ2-3 and V is TRBV7-2; D is ambiguous. CDR3 length equals 15 residues. Trimming removed 8 bases from V and 1 base from J, with 16 bases in between. Germline CDR1 and CDR2: SGHTA and FQGNSA. This CDR3 is CASSPDNIGTDTQYF. The DNA of the CDR3 is TGTGCCAGCTCGCCCGACAATATTGGCACAGATACGCAGTATTTT.

A few counts support this clonotype. The genes are TRBV5-1 and TRBJ2-7; D possibly corresponds to TRBD1 (6 bases). Germline lookup yields CDR1 SGHRS and CDR2 YFSETQ. This CDR3 has 15 residues. Trimming stripped 4 bases from V and 4 bases from J, with 18 bases between. The DNA of the CDR3 is TGCGCCAGCAGCATAACAGGGATGAGGGGATACGAGCAGTACTTC. Its translation is CASSITGMRGYEQYF.

This clonotype was recorded a few times. The chain has TRBV27 and TRBJ1-4, with 8 positions matching TRBD1. V dropped 2 bases and J dropped 5; count of bases not matched to a gene: 4. The germline V gene encodes CDR1 MNHEY and CDR2 SMNVEV (reference sequence). The CDR3 has 15 amino acids. The CDR3 loop reads CASSLRRDRNEKLFF. CDR3 in DNA: TGTGCCAGCAGTTTACGTAGGGACAGGAATGAAAAACTGTTTTTT. The variable domain in full, with the rest retrieved from reference TRBV27 and TRBJ1-4, is EAQVTQNPRYLITVTGKKLTVTCSQNMNHEYMSWYRQDPGLGLRQIYYSMNVEVTDKGDVPEGYKVSRKEKRNFPLILESPSPNQTSLYFCASSLRRDRNEKLFFGSGTQLSVL.

The V gene is TRBV29-1, the J gene TRBJ2-7, with D tentatively TRBD1 (5 bases). There are 12 residues in the CDR3. The ends were cut back, 5 bases at V and 2 bases at J, with 10 bases in the middle. Germline-derived CDR1 and CDR2 are SQVTM and ANQGSEA. Here the CDR3 reads CSVRTHTYEQYV. In DNA, the CDR3 is TGCAGCGTTCGGACACACACCTACGAGCAGTACGTC.

This clonotype showed up just a few times. This sequence joins TRBV6-5 and TRBJ1-2; 7 nucleotides align to TRBD1. The junction had 3 bases not matched to a gene; V was cut back by 5 bases and J by 0 bases. Germline V gene lookup returns CDR1 MNHEY and CDR2 SVGAGI. The CDR3 is 14 residues long. CDR3 protein: CASSHQGANYGYTF. CDR3 nucleotide sequence: TGTGCCAGCAGTCACCAGGGGGCTAACTATGGCTACACCTTC.

This clonotype came up a few times. The rearrangement links TRBV11-1 to TRBJ2-3, with TRBD2 identical over 14 bases. J lost 1 base, V lost 1 base, and 4 bases had no gene match. CDR1 is SGHAT, CDR2 FQDESV, per germline (reference sequence). CDR3 length: 18 residues. The CDR3 here is CASSLGGTSGGGTDTQYF. Written as DNA, the CDR3 is TGTGCCAGCAGCTTAGGGGGGACTAGCGGGGGAGGCACAGATACGCAGTATTTT.

This clonotype was observed a handful of times. V usage is TRBV5-6 and J usage is TRBJ1-1; a possible D gene is TRBD1 (6 bases). Trimming removed 4 bases at V and 1 base at J, with 17 bases between. This CDR3 contains 16 residues. CDR1 and CDR2 from the germline V gene are SGHDT and YYEEEE. The CDR3 DNA is TGTGCCAGCAGCCCGGACAGCGCTCGATCGAACACTGAAGCTTTCTTT. This translates into CASSPDSARSNTEAFF.

V gene TRBV5-1 combines with J gene TRBJ2-2, with a tentative D call TRBD1 (6 bases). Germline values: CDR1 SGHRS, CDR2 YFSETQ. The CDR3 covers 13 residues. V was pared by 0 bases and J by 7 bases, with 7 bases between. The CDR3 coding sequence is TGCGCCAGCAGCTTGGGGACAGACGGGGAGCTGTTTTTT. Translating gives CASSLGTDGELFF.

This clonotype came up a few times. The chain recombines TRBV27 with TRBJ1-4, with 8 bases lining up with TRBD1. This CDR3 is built from 14 residues. V dropped 6 bases and J dropped 4; count of bases not matched to a gene: 4. Germline CDR1 is MNHEY and CDR2 is SMNVEV (reference sequence). The CDR3: CASRKTGVNEKLFF. The CDR3 DNA reads TGTGCCAGCAGGAAGACAGGGGTTAATGAAAAACTGTTTTTT.

The V call is TRBV5-5, the J call TRBJ2-1; a weak D match, TRBD2 (6 bases). With 4 bases removed from V and 0 bases from J, the gap between germline ends came to 11 bases. The CDR3 totals 15 residues. CDR1 is SGHKS and CDR2 is YYEKEE in the germline V gene (reference sequence). This chain's CDR3 is CASSAGPTSYNEQFF. The CDR3 DNA is TGTGCCAGCAGCGCGGGACCGACCTCCTACAATGAGCAGTTCTTC. Variable domain in full (rest from reference TRBV5-5 and TRBJ2-1): DAGVTQSPTHLIKTRGQQVTLRCSPISGHKSVSWYQQVLGQGPQFIFQYYEKEERGRGNFPDRFSARQFPNYSSELNVNALLLGDSALYLCASSAGPTSYNEQFFGPGTRLTVL.

This clonotype was seen many times. This chain links TRBV10-2 with TRBJ2-2; 15 bases fit TRBD2. Germline V CDR1 and CDR2: WSHSY, SAAADI. Losses at the gene ends were 4 bases for V and 6 bases for J; bases not matched to a gene: 6. The CDR3 is 17 amino acids. The CDR3 nucleotides read TGCGCCAGCAGTGGGACTAGCGGGGGGGCGATCTCCGGGGAGCTGTTTTTT. Protein product: CASSGTSGGAISGELFF.

This chain uses TRBV5-1 with TRBJ2-2; 9 nucleotides line up with TRBD1. Germline trimming cut 2 bases from V and 7 bases from J; bases unmatched to any gene: 9. The CDR3 runs 16 residues. Germline CDR1 and CDR2: SGHRS and YFSETQ. In nucleotides, the CDR3 is TGCGCCAGCAGCTTAAGGACAGGGGACAAGTTCGGGGAGCTGTTTTTT. Its protein product is CASSLRTGDKFGELFF.